The 18 T cell receptor beta chains reported below all come from one sample, sequenced in a study of blood T cell repertoires in COVID-19. Repertoires were generated with immunoSEQ multiplex PCR, while TCRdb's copy carries only in-frame clones and drops some. Of about 100,000 clones listed, around 90% are singletons. The sequenced sample consisted of peripheral blood. Every receptor here comes from a man aged 50 to 59 with acute or convalescent COVID-19.

The chain is built from TRBV6-5 and TRBJ2-7; weak D call: TRBD2 (7 bases). This CDR3 is 15 amino acids long. The ends were cut back, 10 bases at V and 3 bases at J, with 22 bases in the middle. The germline CDR1 and CDR2 sequences are MNHEY and SVGAGI. The CDR3 nucleotides read TGTGCCACCAAACCCGGTGGACAGCGGGGCTACGAGCAGTACTTC. Its protein is CATKPGGQRGYEQYF.

The rearrangement uses TRBV4-1 and TRBJ2-7; 8 bases agree with TRBD1. Germline V gene sequence: CDR1 MGHRA, CDR2 YSYEKL. Trimming at V came to 1 base and at J to 4 bases, leaving 15 bases not matched to a gene. CDR3 size: 18 residues. Here the CDR3 reads CASSQAGERRTGRYEQYF. The CDR3 DNA reads TGCGCCAGCAGCCAAGCTGGGGAGCGAAGGACAGGGCGGTACGAGCAGTACTTC.

The rearrangement uses TRBV4-1 and TRBJ1-2; the D gene is possibly TRBD1 (6 bases). The CDR3 totals 14 residues. Trimming stripped 1 base from V and 8 bases from J, with 14 bases between. From germline, CDR1 is MGHRA and CDR2 YSYEKL. CDR3 region: CASSQVDRWEGYTF. CDR3 bases: TGCGCCAGCAGCCAAGTTGACAGGTGGGAGGGCTACACCTTC.

The V and J genes are TRBV7-9 and TRBJ2-2; 8 positions agree with TRBD1. The J segment lost 6 bases and the V segment lost 6 bases, leaving 15 bases of the junction unmatched. The CDR3 contains 17 residues. The germline CDR1 and CDR2 sequences are SEHNR and FQNEAQ (reference sequence). CDR3 residues: CASSPGQGEGTAGELFF. CDR3 DNA: TGTGCCAGCAGTCCCGGACAGGGCGAGGGAACAGCCGGGGAGCTGTTTTTT. Variable domain in full (rest from reference TRBV7-9 and TRBJ2-2): DTGVSQNPRHKITKRGQNVTFRCDPISEHNRLYWYRQTLGQGPEFLTYFQNEAQLEKSRLLSDRFSAERPKGSFSTLEIQRTEQGDSAMYLCASSPGQGEGTAGELFFGEGSRLTVL.

This chain uses TRBV11-3 with TRBJ1-1; possibly TRBD1 for D (5 bases). CDR1 and CDR2 (germline): SGHNT, YENEEA. V was clipped by 2 bases and J by 5 bases, with 9 bases between them. The CDR3 is made up of 13 amino acids. The CDR3 DNA reads as TGTGCCAGCAGCTTACGCGGGGGGACTGAAGCTTTCTTT. Its translation: CASSLRGGTEAFF.

J is TRBJ1-2 and V is TRBV6-5, with 8 bases that match TRBD1. The germline gives CDR1 MNHEY, CDR2 SVGAGI. With 3 bases clipped from V and 3 bases from J, the junction kept 6 bases outside the gene matches. CDR3 length equals 15 residues. DNA of the CDR3: TGTGCCAGCAGTTATGCAGGGGGCGGCGACTATGGCTACACCTTC. Residues: CASSYAGGGDYGYTF.

This sequence joins TRBV3-1 (or the pseudogene TRBV3-2) and TRBJ2-7; 8 positions agree with TRBD2. CDR1 and CDR2 from the germline V gene are LGHDT and YNNKEL (reference sequence). The CDR3 spans 13 residues. V was pared by 5 bases and J by 6 bases, with 6 bases of the junction left unmatched. CDR3: CASSKRGGGEQYF. The CDR3 coding sequence is TGTGCCAGCAGCAAACGGGGGGGAGGCGAGCAGTACTTC.

The CDR3: CASGTGDRANEKLFF. Written as DNA, the CDR3 is TGTGCTAGTGGTACTGGGGACAGGGCAAACGAAAAACTGTTTTTT. The V call is TRBV12-5, the J call TRBJ1-4; 9 bases match TRBD1. The CDR3 has 15 residues. In germline, CDR1 is LGHNT, CDR2 FRNRAP. The V gene end was trimmed by 5 bases and the J gene end by 8 bases; junction bases not matched to a gene: 9.

The chain joins TRBV9 to TRBJ1-2; 7 nucleotides agree with TRBD1. Germline V gene data show CDR1 as SGDLS and CDR2 as YYNGEE. This CDR3 contains 15 residues. V lost 4 bases and J lost 0; bases outside the gene matches: 6. In nucleotides, the CDR3 is TGTGCCAGCAGCTCAGGGGGACAGTCTAACTATGGCTACACCTTC. Its protein is CASSSGGQSNYGYTF.

This sequence joins TRBV11-3 and TRBJ1-1; D gene uncertain. CDR1 is SGHNT, CDR2 YENEEA, per germline. The V and J ends lost 6 bases and 6 bases respectively, with 17 bases between them. The CDR3 covers 14 residues. The CDR3 coding sequence is TGTGCCAGCAGTCTCTCGGCGGGTTTGGCTGAAGCTTTCTTT. This gives the protein CASSLSAGLAEAFF.

This clone appeared a few times. This rearrangement joins TRBV18 to TRBJ2-2; TRBD1 matches 8 bases. CDR3 size: 16 residues. J lost 7 bases, V lost 0 bases, and 7 bases had no gene match. Germline V CDR1 and CDR2: KGHSH, LQKENI. CDR3 nucleotides: TGTGCCAGCTCACCACCGGACAGGGCGTCAAACGGGGAGCTGTTTTTT. Translation gives CASSPPDRASNGELFF. Full variable domain (missing parts from reference TRBV18 and TRBJ2-2): NAGVMQNPRHLVRRRGQEARLRCSPMKGHSHVYWYRQLPEEGLKFMVYLQKENIIDESGMPKERFSAEFPKEGPSILRIQQVVRGDSAAYFCASSPPDRASNGELFFGEGSRLTVL.

This clone is a singleton in its sample. V and J are TRBV3-1 (or the pseudogene TRBV3-2) and TRBJ2-5; possible D gene TRBD2, 5 bases. The germline CDR1 and CDR2 sequences are LGHDT and YNNKEL (reference sequence). The CDR3 is 11 residues long. Trimming shortened V by 6 bases and J by 5 bases, and 7 bases separated the two germline ends. Here the CDR3 reads CASSPGETQYF. For the CDR3, the DNA is TGTGCCAGCAGTCCGGGGGAGACCCAGTACTTC.

The chain has TRBV5-1 and TRBJ2-3, with D possibly matching TRBD1 (5 bases). From germline, CDR1 is SGHRS and CDR2 YFSETQ. Trimming shortened V by 7 bases and J by 0 bases, and 12 bases separated the two germline ends. The CDR3 runs to 14 residues. The CDR3 here is CASGTGTSTDTQYF. The DNA of the CDR3 is TGCGCCAGCGGTACAGGAACTAGCACAGATACGCAGTATTTT.

J is TRBJ2-7 and V is TRBV6-1, with D possibly being TRBD2 (6 bases). The CDR3 runs to 14 residues. The germline V gene encodes CDR1 MNHNS and CDR2 SASEGT. V lost 0 bases and J 5 bases, leaving 11 bases between the germline ends. In nucleotides, the CDR3 is TGTGCCAGCAGTGAAGCGGGCGGGGTAGACGAGCAGTACTTC. It yields the protein CASSEAGGVDEQYF.

V usage is TRBV28 and J usage is TRBJ2-1, with TRBD1 matching over 8 bases. V lost 7 bases and J lost 8; bases outside the gene matches: 7. This CDR3 comprises 13 residues. Germline V lookup: CDR1 MDHEN, CDR2 SYDVKM. The CDR3 loop is CASTTGGYYEQFF. DNA of the CDR3: TGTGCCAGCACCACAGGGGGATACTATGAGCAGTTCTTC.

J is TRBJ1-1 and V is TRBV19; D possibly corresponds to TRBD1 (6 bases). V was pared by 8 bases and J by 2 bases, with 9 bases between. This CDR3 is 12 amino acids long. The germline V gene encodes CDR1 LNHDA and CDR2 SQIVND (reference sequence). The CDR3 DNA follows: TGTGCCAGTGGACAGCTAAACACTGAAGCTTTCTTT. Its protein is CASGQLNTEAFF.

The chain carries TRBV29-1 and TRBJ1-1; D unresolved. Germline lookup yields CDR1 SQVTM and CDR2 ANQGSEA. The CDR3 is 13 amino acids. Trimming stripped 7 bases from V and 1 base from J, with 13 bases between. The CDR3 DNA reads as TGCAGCGGAAACCAGTTTAAGAACACTGAAGCTTTCTTT. This translates into CSGNQFKNTEAFF. Filled out from reference TRBV29-1 and TRBJ1-1, the complete variable domain reads SAVISQKPSRDICQRGTSLTIQCQVDSQVTMMFWYRQQPGQSLTLIATANQGSEATYESGFVIDKFPISRPNLTFSTLTVSNMSPEDSSIYLCSGNQFKNTEAFFGQGTRLTVV.

The CDR3, as DNA: TGTGCCAGCAGCCCCGGGACAGGGGTCGCCTACGAGCAGTACTTC. Its protein product is CASSPGTGVAYEQYF. The V and J genes are TRBV7-2 and TRBJ2-7, with 10 bases matching TRBD1. CDR1 is SGHTA, CDR2 FQGNSA, per germline. This CDR3 has 15 residues. The V and J ends lost 5 bases and 2 bases, in that order; junction bases with no gene match: 6. Using reference TRBV7-2 and TRBJ2-7 for the parts outside the CDR3, the full variable domain is GAGVSQSPSNKVTEKGKDVELRCDPISGHTALYWYRQSLGQGLEFLIYFQGNSAPDKSGLPSDRFSAERTGGSVSTLTIQRTQQEDSAVYLCASSPGTGVAYEQYFGPGTRLTVT.